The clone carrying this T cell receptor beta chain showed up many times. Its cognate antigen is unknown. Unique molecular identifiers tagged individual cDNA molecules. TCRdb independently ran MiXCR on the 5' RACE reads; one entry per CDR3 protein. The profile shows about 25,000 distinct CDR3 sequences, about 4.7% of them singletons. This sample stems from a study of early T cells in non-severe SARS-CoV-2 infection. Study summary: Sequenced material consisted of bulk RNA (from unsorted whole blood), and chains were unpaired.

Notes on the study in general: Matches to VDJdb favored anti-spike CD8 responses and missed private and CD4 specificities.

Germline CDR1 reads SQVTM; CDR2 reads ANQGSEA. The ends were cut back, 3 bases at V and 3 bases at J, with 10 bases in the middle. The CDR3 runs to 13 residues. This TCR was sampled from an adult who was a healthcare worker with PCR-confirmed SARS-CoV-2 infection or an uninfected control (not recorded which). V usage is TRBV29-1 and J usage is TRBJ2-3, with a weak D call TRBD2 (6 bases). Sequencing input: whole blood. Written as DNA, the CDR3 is TGCAGCGTTGAGATTGCGGGGACAGATACGCAGTATTTT. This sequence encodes CSVEIAGTDTQYF.